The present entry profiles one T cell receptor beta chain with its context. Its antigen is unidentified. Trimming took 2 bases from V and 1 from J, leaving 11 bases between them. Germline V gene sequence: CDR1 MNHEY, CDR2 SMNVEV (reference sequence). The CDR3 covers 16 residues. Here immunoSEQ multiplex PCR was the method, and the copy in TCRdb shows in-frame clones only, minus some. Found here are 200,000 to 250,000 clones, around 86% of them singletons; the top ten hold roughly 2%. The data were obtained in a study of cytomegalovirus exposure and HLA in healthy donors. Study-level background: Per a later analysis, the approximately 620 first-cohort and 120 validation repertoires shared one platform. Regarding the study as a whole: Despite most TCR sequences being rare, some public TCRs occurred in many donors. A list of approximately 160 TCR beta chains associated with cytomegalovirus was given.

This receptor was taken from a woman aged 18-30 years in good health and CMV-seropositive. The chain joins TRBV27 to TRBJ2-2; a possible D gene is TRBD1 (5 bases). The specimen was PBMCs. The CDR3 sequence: CASSLPHRGNTGELFF. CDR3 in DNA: TGTGCCAGCAGTTTACCCCATAGGGGGAACACCGGGGAGCTGTTTTTT.